This TCR beta chain was captured in a study of spatial heterogeneity in lung cancer. Study findings and constraints: Expanded intratumoral alpha and beta TCR counts tracked tumor mutation counts.

Time point noted: sample taken at primary tumor resection. Whole RNA came from tumor, nontumor lung or frozen PBMC and was sequenced without being sorted. In the library, each TCR cDNA molecule bore its own unique molecular identifier. TCRdb re-called the 5' RACE reads through MiXCR, storing one row per CDR3 protein. The profile covers about 30,000 distinct CDR3 sequences, with 7.1% appearing a single time and approximately 24% taken by the ten largest. This clonotype was counted at least ten times. Its antigen is unidentified. The sequencing here drew on lung tumor tissue, taken at surgery. The clonotype was recovered from a male donor with early-stage non-small cell lung cancer.

For the CDR3, the DNA is TGCAGTGCCCTCACAGCGGCGGATACGCAGTATTTT. Encoded protein: CSALTAADTQYF. The genes are TRBV20-1 and TRBJ2-3, with D perhaps matching TRBD2 (5 bases). CDR1 and CDR2 (germline): DFQATT, SNEGSKA (reference sequence). Trimming left V 6 bases short and J 6 bases short, with 13 bases between. This CDR3 is 12 amino acids long.